Listed here are 27 T cell receptor beta chains from one sample, sequenced in a study of T cells after yellow fever vaccination. TCRdb redid the calling of the 5' RACE reads with MiXCR, one entry per CDR3 protein. Counted here are under 300,000 distinct CDR3 sequences, 10% to 15% occurring once; the ten biggest clones make up approximately 0.49%. The input for sequencing was CD4+ T cells sorted from PBMCs, taken 45 days after the yellow fever booster vaccination. The receptors shown here come from a man aged 25-45 years who received the YFV17D yellow fever vaccine.

This chain joins TRBV5-1 and TRBJ2-7, with D uncertain. The CDR3 spans 14 residues. Trimming left V 4 bases short and J 5 bases short, with 16 bases between. Germline V gene lookup returns CDR1 SGHRS and CDR2 YFSETQ. CDR3 sequence reads: CASSPAIGFDEQYF. CDR3 sequence (DNA): TGCGCCAGCAGCCCGGCGATAGGGTTCGACGAGCAGTACTTC.

This clonotype showed up many times. The V gene is TRBV15, the J gene TRBJ2-2; no clear D. The CDR3 totals 16 residues. V lost 0 bases, J lost 0 bases, and 8 bases lay in between. Germline assignment: CDR1 LNHNV and CDR2 YYDKDF (reference sequence). CDR3 protein: CATSRDWYSNTGELFF. In DNA form, the CDR3 reads TGTGCCACCAGCAGAGATTGGTACTCGAACACCGGGGAGCTGTTTTTT. Based on the CDR3 plus reference TRBV15 and TRBJ2-2, the full variable domain is DAMVIQNPRYQVTQFGKPVTLSCSQTLNHNVMYWYQQKSSQAPKLLFHYYDKDFNNEADTPDNFQSRRPNTSFCFLDIRSPGLGDTAMYLCATSRDWYSNTGELFFGEGSRLTVL.

The chain has TRBV20-1 and TRBJ2-4; no clear D. Per the germline V gene, CDR1 is DFQATT and CDR2 is SNEGSKA (reference sequence). The CDR3 length is 13 residues. V lost 0 bases and J lost 6, with 9 bases in between. The CDR3 bases are TGCAGTGCTAGAGAAGGGCCTCCAAACATTCAGTACTTC. Protein product: CSAREGPPNIQYF.

The rearrangement joins TRBV9 to TRBJ2-2; D ambiguous. Germline CDR1 reads SGDLS; CDR2 reads YYNGEE. CDR3 length equals 16 residues. Trimming left V 0 bases short and J 0 bases short, with 9 bases between. The CDR3 protein is CASSVGVGSNTGELFF. CDR3 DNA: TGTGCCAGCAGCGTAGGTGTGGGATCGAACACCGGGGAGCTGTTTTTT.

This clonotype was detected a few times. The chain links TRBV5-1 to TRBJ2-7, with a possible D match to TRBD2 (7 bases). Germline values: CDR1 SGHRS, CDR2 YFSETQ. Between the trimmed V and J ends, which lost 3 bases and 2 bases, there was a span of 15 bases. The CDR3 length is 15 residues. The CDR3 here is CASSWGGRDTYEQYF. The CDR3 nucleotides are TGCGCCAGCAGCTGGGGGGGGAGGGACACCTACGAGCAGTACTTC.

The chain couples TRBV18 to TRBJ2-5; D remains unclear. CDR3 length: 14 amino acids. The V end lost 2 bases, the J end lost 4 bases, and 11 bases lay between the germline ends. In germline, CDR1 is KGHSH, CDR2 LQKENI. CDR3 sequence reads: CASSPSYTAETQYF. In nucleotides, the CDR3 is TGTGCCAGCTCACCATCCTATACGGCAGAGACCCAGTACTTC.

CDR3 nucleotides: TGTGCCAGCAGCTGGCAAGGGCGGAGCTACTACGAGCAGTACTTC. This gives the protein CASSWQGRSYYEQYF. The gene calls are TRBV7-2 and TRBJ2-7, with D unclear. Deletions cut 4 bases from V and 3 bases from J, with 16 bases between. CDR1 and CDR2 from the germline V gene are SGHTA and FQGNSA. The CDR3 covers 15 residues.

V is TRBV12-3 or TRBV12-4 and J is TRBJ2-5; perhaps TRBD2 as D (5 bases). Trimming took off 6 bases at V and 13 bases at J, with 15 bases between the two ends. The CDR3 contains 11 residues. The CDR3 region is CASSQGLEAYF. CDR3 nucleotide sequence: TGTGCCAGCAGCCAAGGACTGGAGGCGTACTTC.

This clonotype was counted at least ten times. The chain links TRBV6-4 to TRBJ2-1, with TRBD2 matching 8 bases. The CDR3 contains 16 residues. Germline V gene lookup returns CDR1 MRHNA and CDR2 SNTAGT. The V segment lost 3 bases and the J segment 7 bases; nucleotides outside the gene matches: 11. CDR3 DNA: TGTGCCAGCAGTGAAAGAACGGGACTAGTTTTTAATGAGCAGTTCTTC. Amino acids: CASSERTGLVFNEQFF.

The chain joins TRBV28 to TRBJ1-1; no reliable D call. The CDR3 contains 12 residues. Germline CDR1 and CDR2: MDHEN and SYDVKM. Trimming left V 6 bases short and J 11 bases short, with 16 bases between. CDR3 DNA: TGTGCCAGCAGCCAAAAACCCGCCGGGGCTTTCTTT. It encodes CASSQKPAGAFF.

This chain's CDR3 is CSAHPPGLANNEQFF. DNA for the CDR3: TGCAGTGCTCACCCTCCCGGACTAGCGAACAATGAGCAGTTCTTC. The rearrangement uses TRBV20-1 and TRBJ2-1, with 9 bases lining up with TRBD2. Germline CDR1 DFQATT, CDR2 SNEGSKA (reference sequence). This CDR3 has 15 amino acids. V was clipped by 5 bases and J by 5 bases; unmatched bases: 10.

The table lists this clonotype with many counts. The J gene is TRBJ2-3, the V gene TRBV15, with D perhaps matching TRBD2 (5 bases). CDR1 and CDR2 (germline): LNHNV, YYDKDF (reference sequence). Trimming stripped 5 bases from V and 2 bases from J, with 8 bases between. The CDR3 contains 13 residues. The CDR3 region has the DNA TGTGCCACCAGCGCCCTAGCCACAGATACGCAGTATTTT. Its translation: CATSALATDTQYF.

This chain links TRBV20-1 with TRBJ2-7; a weak D match, TRBD2 (6 bases). The CDR3 has 12 amino acids. The germline V and J ends were trimmed by 7 bases and 2 bases, with 12 bases remaining between them. Germline values: CDR1 DFQATT, CDR2 SNEGSKA (reference sequence). The chain's CDR3 is CSGVRDPYEQYF. CDR3 coding DNA: TGCAGTGGCGTGCGGGATCCCTACGAGCAGTACTTC.

The chain couples TRBV30 to TRBJ2-1; D is perhaps TRBD2 (5 bases). Germline V CDR1 and CDR2: GTSNPN, SVGIG (reference sequence). The V end was cut by 0 bases, the J end by 4 bases, with 13 bases between. The CDR3 totals 15 residues. CDR3 loop: CAWSVLTRGYNEQFF. The CDR3 DNA reads as TGTGCCTGGAGTGTCCTGACCCGGGGATACAATGAGCAGTTCTTC.

The rearrangement links TRBV9 to TRBJ1-2, with a tentative D call TRBD1 (5 bases). V dropped 4 bases and J dropped 5 bases, with 18 bases sitting between them. The CDR3 runs 15 residues. CDR1 is SGDLS, CDR2 YYNGEE, per germline. The CDR3 DNA reads as TGTGCCAGCAGCCCTGGCCCGGGGGATGATTATGGCTACACCTTC. Residues: CASSPGPGDDYGYTF.

This clonotype was observed a handful of times. This CDR3 is CATSRGRAEETQYF. CDR3 sequence (DNA): TGTGCCACCAGCAGAGGTCGGGCGGAAGAGACCCAGTACTTC. This chain uses TRBV15 with TRBJ2-5; D gene unclear. The CDR3 consists of 14 residues. The germline V gene encodes CDR1 LNHNV and CDR2 YYDKDF (reference sequence). V lost 1 base, J lost 3 bases, and 9 bases lay in between. The full variable domain, completed using reference TRBV15 and TRBJ2-5, is DAMVIQNPRYQVTQFGKPVTLSCSQTLNHNVMYWYQQKSSQAPKLLFHYYDKDFNNEADTPDNFQSRRPNTSFCFLDIRSPGLGDTAMYLCATSRGRAEETQYFGPGTRLLVL.

This sequence joins TRBV10-3 and TRBJ2-7; perhaps TRBD2 as D (6 bases). The ends were cut back, 7 bases at V and 2 bases at J, with 12 bases in the middle. CDR3 length: 13 amino acids. The germline V gene has CDR1 ENHRY and CDR2 SYGVKD. The CDR3 reads CAITSGGTYEQYF. The CDR3 DNA follows: TGTGCCATCACCTCAGGCGGGACCTACGAGCAGTACTTC.

The chain employs TRBV4-3 and TRBJ1-2; weak D call: TRBD1 (5 bases). The V and J ends lost 0 bases and 7 bases respectively, with 12 bases between them. The CDR3 contains 14 residues. The germline V gene has CDR1 LGHNA and CDR2 YSLEER. The CDR3 sequence is CASSQESGGTGYTF. The CDR3 DNA sequence: TGCGCCAGCAGCCAAGAGAGTGGGGGGACTGGCTACACCTTC.

The rearrangement uses TRBV5-1 and TRBJ1-1, with 7 nucleotides matching TRBD1. The V segment lost 1 base and the J segment 3 bases; nucleotides outside the gene matches: 6. This CDR3 has 15 residues. In germline, CDR1 is SGHRS, CDR2 YFSETQ. Here the CDR3 reads CASSLWTGADTEAFF. DNA of the CDR3: TGCGCCAGCAGCTTGTGGACAGGTGCGGACACTGAAGCTTTCTTT.

The chain combines TRBV6-2 or TRBV6-3 with TRBJ2-7; maybe TRBD2 (6 bases). The CDR3 length is 21 residues. V was shortened by 0 bases and J by 7 bases, with 34 bases between the two germline ends. Germline-derived CDR1 and CDR2 are MNHEY and SVGEGT. In nucleotides, the CDR3 is TGTGCCAGCAGTTACTCTACTTCGGAGGCAAATCTAGGAGGGGATATACTGGAGCAGTACTTC. Its protein is CASSYSTSEANLGGDILEQYF.

In this sample, this clonotype turned up a few times. J is TRBJ2-2 and V is TRBV4-3; D possibly corresponds to TRBD1 (6 bases). The CDR3 is 16 amino acids. With 2 bases removed from V and 7 bases from J, the gap between germline ends came to 17 bases. Germline V gene sequence: CDR1 LGHNA, CDR2 YSLEER. In DNA, the CDR3 is TGCGCCAGCAGCCAACTCACAGGGAAAGGGGGCGGGGAGCTGTTTTTT. Amino acid sequence: CASSQLTGKGGGELFF.

The chain has TRBV14 and TRBJ2-1, with a weak D call TRBD2 (5 bases). Germline CDR1 reads SGHDN; CDR2 reads FVKESK. V was cut by 4 bases and J by 9 bases, with 10 bases left in between. This CDR3 contains 12 residues. The CDR3 sequence is CASSPTRFEQFF. CDR3 sequence (DNA): TGTGCCAGCAGCCCCACTAGATTTGAGCAGTTCTTC. Variable domain in full (rest from reference TRBV14 and TRBJ2-1): EAGVTQFPSHSVIEKGQTVTLRCDPISGHDNLYWYRRVMGKEIKFLLHFVKESKQDESGMPNNRFLAERTGGTYSTLKVQPAELEDSGVYFCASSPTRFEQFFGPGTRLTVL.

The table lists this clonotype with a few counts. The J gene is TRBJ1-5, the V gene TRBV7-8; no definite D call. V lost 5 bases and J lost 4, with 6 bases in between. Germline values: CDR1 SGHVS, CDR2 FQNEAQ. The length of the CDR3 is 12 residues. The CDR3 DNA reads TGTGCCAGCAGCCCTGTGAATCAGCCCCAGCATTTT. Its protein is CASSPVNQPQHF. The whole variable domain, remainder taken from reference TRBV7-8 and TRBJ1-5, is GAGVSQSPRYKVAKRGQDVALRCDPISGHVSLFWYQQALGQGPEFLTYFQNEAQLDKSGLPSDRFFAERPEGSVSTLKIQRTQQEDSAVYLCASSPVNQPQHFGDGTRLSIL.

This clonotype occurred a few times. This chain joins TRBV7-7 and TRBJ2-3; TRBD2 aligns across 8 bases. CDR1 is SSHAT, CDR2 FNYEAQ, per germline (reference sequence). CDR3 size: 14 residues. CDR3: CAIGAGVRTDTQYF. CDR3 DNA sequence: TGTGCAATAGGAGCGGGAGTGAGAACAGATACGCAGTATTTT.

V is TRBV4-3 and J is TRBJ2-4, with D perhaps TRBD2 (6 bases). The germline V and J ends were trimmed by 0 bases and 2 bases, with 14 bases remaining between them. There are 17 residues in the CDR3. From germline, CDR1 is LGHNA and CDR2 YSLEER. The DNA of the CDR3 is TGCGCCAGCAGCCAAGAGAATTTTGGGGGGTCCAAAAACATTCAGTACTTC. Amino acid sequence: CASSQENFGGSKNIQYF.

The chain is built from TRBV7-2 and TRBJ2-7; D unclear. V lost 3 bases to trimming and J lost 4 bases, with 19 bases between them. Germline-derived CDR1 and CDR2 are SGHTA and FQGNSA. The CDR3 consists of 16 residues. DNA for the CDR3: TGTGCCAGCAGCTTGGATTTGCGCACCTTGAGATACGAGCAGTACTTC. Protein product: CASSLDLRTLRYEQYF.

The V and J genes are TRBV10-2 and TRBJ2-3; D possibly uses TRBD1 or TRBD2 (5 bases each). The CDR3 length is 16 residues. CDR1 is WSHSY and CDR2 is SAAADI in the germline V gene. Trimming stripped 0 bases from V and 11 bases from J, with 21 bases between. The CDR3 region has the DNA TGCGCCAGCAGTGAGTCGAATCCTAGTCGAGGGGTGGGGCAGTATTTT. Its protein product is CASSESNPSRGVGQYF.